This passage covers 5 T cell receptor beta chains from one sample sequenced in a study of shared clonotypes between healthy human individuals. Produced via immunoSEQ multiplex PCR; TCRdb's table is partial and in-frame only. The sample holds around 700,000 clones, about two thirds seen once. The sequenced sample was memory CD4+ T cells sorted from blood. The subset here: CD45RA-negative fraction. The receptors were sampled from a woman under 40 in good health.

In DNA, the CDR3 is TGTGCCAGCAGCCTAGGACAGGGGGTTTACAATGAGCAGTTCTTC. As protein: CASSLGQGVYNEQFF. The chain couples TRBV11-3 to TRBJ2-1; TRBD1 matches 10 bases. This CDR3 region has 15 residues. J lost 4 bases, V lost 5 bases, and 5 bases had no gene match. The V gene's germline CDR1 is SGHNT and CDR2 YENEEA.

The V call is TRBV15, the J call TRBJ2-5, with D possibly being TRBD1 (6 bases). V was trimmed by 5 bases and J by 7 bases, leaving 17 bases between them. CDR1 and CDR2 from the germline V gene are LNHNV and YYDKDF (reference sequence). CDR3 size: 14 residues. CDR3 DNA: TGTGCCACCAGCGGATTGGACAGTTTTGGGACCCAGTACTTC. Its translation is CATSGLDSFGTQYF.

The chain recombines TRBV19 with TRBJ2-1; D remains ambiguous. V dropped 4 bases and J dropped 3 bases, with 4 bases sitting between them. The CDR3 is made up of 12 amino acids. Germline values: CDR1 LNHDA, CDR2 SQIVND (reference sequence). The CDR3 loop reads CASSNLYNEQFF. The CDR3 nucleotides are TGTGCCAGTAGTAACCTCTACAATGAGCAGTTCTTC.

This clone was recorded many times. This sequence joins TRBV5-4 and TRBJ2-7; D gene ambiguous. V dropped 4 bases and J dropped 5 bases, with 13 bases sitting between them. CDR3 length: 13 amino acids. CDR1 and CDR2 (germline): SGHNT, YYREEE (reference sequence). CDR3 sequence (DNA): TGTGCCAGCAGCCGGAAGGGATCCAACGAGCAGTACTTC. It codes for CASSRKGSNEQYF.

This chain joins TRBV7-2 and TRBJ1-1; D is perhaps TRBD1 (6 bases). This CDR3 has 15 amino acids. Germline loops: CDR1 SGHTA, CDR2 FQGNSA. With 5 bases removed from V and 0 bases from J, the gap between germline ends came to 13 bases. CDR3 in DNA: TGTGCCAGCAGCCTACAGGGACGGCTGAACACTGAAGCTTTCTTT. Translation: CASSLQGRLNTEAFF.